These 17 T cell receptor beta chains originate from one sample sequenced in a study of blood T cell repertoires in COVID-19. Sequencing used immunoSEQ multiplex PCR; TCRdb keeps in-frame clones, though not all of them. Among roughly 180,000 clones listed, around 83% were seen once. Material: peripheral blood. These TCRs come from a woman aged 60-75 years with acute or convalescent COVID-19.

The V gene is TRBV2, the J gene TRBJ1-6; perhaps TRBD1 as D (6 bases). The CDR3 is 15 amino acids. V lost 5 bases, J lost 7 bases, and 15 bases lay in between. Germline-derived CDR1 and CDR2 are SNHLY and FYNNEI. The CDR3 DNA follows: TGTGCCAGCAGTCGCCCACAGGGTCGGAATTCACCCCTCCACTTT. Translation: CASSRPQGRNSPLHF.

V is TRBV7-9 and J is TRBJ2-1; 12 bases agree with TRBD2. CDR1 and CDR2 from the germline V gene are SEHNR and FQNEAQ (reference sequence). V trimming: 1 base; J trimming: 3 bases; junction bases outside the gene matches: 4. The CDR3 runs 17 residues. The CDR3, as DNA: TGTGCCAGCAGCTTAGGACGACTAGCGGGAGTCTACAATGAGCAGTTCTTC. Residues: CASSLGRLAGVYNEQFF.

CDR3 coding DNA: TGTGCCAGCAGGGCGGGCCATGAGCAGTTCTTC. This encodes CASRAGHEQFF. The chain is built from TRBV2 and TRBJ2-1; D is perhaps TRBD2 (5 bases). Trimming removed 6 bases at V and 8 bases at J, with 8 bases between. Germline CDR1 and CDR2: SNHLY and FYNNEI. CDR3 length: 11 amino acids.

The chain employs TRBV15 and TRBJ1-4; 8 nucleotides match TRBD1. This CDR3 comprises 16 residues. Germline loops: CDR1 LNHNV, CDR2 YYDKDF (reference sequence). Losses at the gene ends were 5 bases for V and 2 bases for J; bases not matched to a gene: 7. The CDR3 protein is CATSENYRGTNEKLFF. In nucleotides, the CDR3 is TGTGCCACCAGCGAAAATTACAGGGGGACTAATGAAAAACTGTTTTTT. The entire variable domain, with the rest obtained from reference TRBV15 and TRBJ1-4, is as follows: DAMVIQNPRYQVTQFGKPVTLSCSQTLNHNVMYWYQQKSSQAPKLLFHYYDKDFNNEADTPDNFQSRRPNTSFCFLDIRSPGLGDTAMYLCATSENYRGTNEKLFFGSGTQLSVL.

V and J are TRBV7-9 and TRBJ2-7, with D possibly matching TRBD2 (6 bases). This CDR3 has 15 residues. CDR1 and CDR2 from the germline V gene are SEHNR and FQNEAQ (reference sequence). The V and J ends lost 2 bases and 5 bases respectively, with 16 bases between them. CDR3 sequence (DNA): TGTGCCAGCAGCTTATTGGGGGGTCCGGGCGACGAGCAGTACTTC. It is translated as CASSLLGGPGDEQYF.

The rearrangement uses TRBV7-8 and TRBJ2-6; possibly TRBD2 for D (6 bases). This CDR3 comprises 19 residues. Trimming left V 3 bases short and J 0 bases short, with 18 bases between. The V gene's germline CDR1 is SGHVS and CDR2 FQNEAQ. The CDR3 sequence: CASSLPLGSGSSGANVLTF. CDR3 bases: TGTGCCAGCAGCTTGCCCCTGGGTAGCGGAAGCTCTGGGGCCAACGTCCTGACTTTC.

CDR3 nucleotide sequence: TGTGCCAGCAGCTTAAAAGGACCCCAAGGGGCTGGGGCCAACGTCCTGACTTTC. Its translation: CASSLKGPQGAGANVLTF. This chain connects TRBV7-2 to TRBJ2-6; possibly TRBD1 for D (5 bases). Germline V gene sequence: CDR1 SGHTA, CDR2 FQGNSA. The CDR3 sequence is 18 residues long. The V gene lost 2 bases and the J gene lost 2 bases, with 16 bases spanning the gap.

The V gene is TRBV10-2, the J gene TRBJ1-5, with 9 bases identical to TRBD1. Trimming cost V 6 bases and J 2 bases; bases outside gene matches: 8. The length of the CDR3 is 16 residues. Per the germline V gene, CDR1 is WSHSY and CDR2 is SAAADI. This CDR3 is CASSSGWTGGNQPQHF. In DNA, the CDR3 is TGCGCCAGCAGCTCGGGATGGACAGGGGGCAATCAGCCCCAGCATTTT.

The chain carries TRBV2 and TRBJ2-1; 8 bases match TRBD1. CDR3 size: 15 residues. V shed 5 bases and J 1 base; nucleotides not matched to a gene: 4. Germline values: CDR1 SNHLY, CDR2 FYNNEI. CDR3 bases: TGTGCCAGCAGTCGCGACAGGGGATCCTACAATGAGCAGTTCTTC. Amino acids: CASSRDRGSYNEQFF.

CDR3 amino acids: CASSLGQGSSGYTF. DNA for the CDR3: TGCGCCAGCAGCTTGGGGCAGGGTAGTAGTGGCTACACCTTC. The rearrangement uses TRBV5-1 and TRBJ1-2; maybe TRBD1 (5 bases). The CDR3 contains 14 residues. In germline, CDR1 is SGHRS, CDR2 YFSETQ. Trimming shortened V by 0 bases and J by 7 bases, and 13 bases separated the two germline ends. The variable domain in full, with the rest retrieved from reference TRBV5-1 and TRBJ1-2, is KAGVTQTPRYLIKTRGQQVTLSCSPISGHRSVSWYQQTPGQGLQFLFEYFSETQRNKGNFPGRFSGRQFSNSRSEMNVSTLELGDSALYLCASSLGQGSSGYTFGSGTRLTVV.

The chain's CDR3 is CAIRHPSTDTQYF. The CDR3 DNA follows: TGCGCCATCAGACACCCTAGCACAGATACGCAGTATTTT. The chain has TRBV10-1 and TRBJ2-3, with D uncertain. The germline CDR1 and CDR2 sequences are WNHNN and SYGVQD (reference sequence). CDR3 size: 13 residues. The V gene lost 10 bases and the J gene lost 0 bases, with 11 bases spanning the gap.

This chain connects TRBV20-1 to TRBJ2-1; D is unclear. This CDR3 spans 11 amino acids. Germline V gene lookup returns CDR1 DFQATT and CDR2 SNEGSKA (reference sequence). V lost 2 bases and J 9 bases, leaving 8 bases between the germline ends. CDR3 DNA sequence: TGCAGTGCTAGATCGTTCGGTGAGCAGTTCTTC. Translation: CSARSFGEQFF.

V is TRBV15 and J is TRBJ1-4; D is ambiguous. This CDR3 has 14 amino acids. V lost 1 base to trimming and J lost 4 bases, with 7 bases between them. Germline loops: CDR1 LNHNV, CDR2 YYDKDF (reference sequence). The CDR3, as DNA: TGTGCCACCAGCAGAGCTTACAGTAATGAAAAACTGTTTTTT. Residues: CATSRAYSNEKLFF.

This clone has more than one count but fewer than ten. The chain joins TRBV12-3 or TRBV12-4 to TRBJ2-1; D is possibly TRBD1 (6 bases). V shed 6 bases and J shed 15 bases, with 15 bases lying between them. CDR3 length: 11 residues. CDR3 sequence: CASSLQGRAFF. CDR3 nucleotide sequence: TGTGCCAGCAGCCTACAGGGCCGCGCGTTCTTC.

J is TRBJ1-1 and V is TRBV3-1 (or the pseudogene TRBV3-2); no definite D call. The V gene's germline CDR1 is LGHDT and CDR2 YNNKEL (reference sequence). V was pared by 7 bases and J by 0 bases, with 9 bases between. The CDR3 loop spans 13 amino acids. The CDR3 sequence is CASKASMNTEAFF. The CDR3 nucleotides are TGTGCCAGCAAAGCTAGCATGAACACTGAAGCTTTCTTT.

The V and J genes are TRBV25-1 and TRBJ1-2; tentatively, D is TRBD1 (5 bases). Germline-derived CDR1 and CDR2 are MGHDK and SYGVNS. This CDR3 is 14 amino acids long. V lost 2 bases to trimming and J lost 10 bases, with 17 bases between them. In DNA, the CDR3 is TGTGCCAGCAGTGAACGGGCAGGGATAGATGACTACACCTTC. Translating gives CASSERAGIDDYTF.

This rearrangement joins TRBV28 to TRBJ1-5, with TRBD1 as a possible D gene (6 bases). CDR3 length: 13 amino acids. V was shortened by 8 bases and J by 3 bases, with 11 bases between the two germline ends. Germline CDR1 MDHEN, CDR2 SYDVKM. DNA of the CDR3: TGTGCCAGCCGCGACAGGATCAATCAGCCCCAGCATTTT. Its protein is CASRDRINQPQHF.